This T cell receptor beta chain was observed in a study of CD8+ T cells in alopecia areata. Sorted populations comprised CD4+ and CD8+ T cells obtained from PBMCs. CDR1 is MGHDK and CDR2 is SYGVNS in the germline V gene. The CDR3 spans 15 residues. Trimming took 8 bases from V and 7 from J, leaving 20 bases between them. cDNA serving as the sequencing template came from extracted, reverse transcribed RNA. Clones were sequenced by immunoSEQ multiplex PCR, and TCRdb holds only the in-frame ones, with some missing. The sample has 250,000 or so clones, roughly 69% seen once. The specimen was CD4+ T cells sorted from blood, collected at week 0. J is TRBJ1-4 and V is TRBV25-1; TRBD1 might be the D (5 bases). The clonotype originates from a human donor with alopecia areata. CDR3 amino acids: CASSNQAGWVEKLFF. CDR3 nucleotide sequence: TGTGCCAGCTCCAATCAGGCAGGGTGGGTTGAAAAACTGTTTTTT.